This TCR beta chain came from a study of siplizumab effects on memory and regulatory T cells. With regard to this clone: What it binds is unknown.

The data were produced by immunoSEQ multiplex PCR, yet TCRdb's version contains in-frame clones alone and is incomplete. The sample yields 15,000 to 20,000 clones, 44% seen once. Cells from the mixed lymphocyte reaction were cocultured for about six days at 37°C. Each population got its own dye, CFSE for responder PBMCs and Violet Dye for stimulator PBMCs, and they were put together 1:1. This CDR3 is 15 amino acids long. CDR1 is SGHRS, CDR2 YFSETQ, per germline. Trimming took off 4 bases at V and 0 bases at J, with 13 bases between the two ends. Sequenced material: CFSE-low (dividing) CD4+ T cells sorted from an allogeneic mixed lymphocyte reaction. The sequence came from a human donor in good health; the cells came from an allogeneic mixed lymphocyte reaction. Some clones in this sample may be carry-over from other donors' samples. The gene calls are TRBV5-1 and TRBJ1-1; D unclear. CDR3 DNA: TGCGCCAGCAGCCCCTTAGGCAGCTTGAACACTGAAGCTTTCTTT. The encoded protein is CASSPLGSLNTEAFF.